This entry lists 23 T cell receptor beta chains sequenced from one sample in a study of CD8+ T cells in alopecia areata. Extracted from the samples, RNA was reverse transcribed into cDNA to serve as the sequencing template. Sequencing used immunoSEQ multiplex PCR; TCRdb keeps in-frame clones, though not all of them. The table shows tens of thousands of clones, with 51% occurring only once. The sequenced material came from NKG2D-high CD8+ T cells sorted from blood. These TCRs come from a human donor with alopecia areata.

The chain recombines TRBV27 with TRBJ2-7; 7 bases align to TRBD1. Germline CDR1 is MNHEY and CDR2 is SMNVEV (reference sequence). This CDR3 has 14 amino acids. With 6 bases clipped from V and 0 bases from J, the junction kept 5 bases outside the gene matches. In DNA form, the CDR3 reads TGTGCCAGCAGACAGACAGGGAGCTCCTACGAGCAGTACTTC. Translated: CASRQTGSSYEQYF.

The J gene is TRBJ2-3, the V gene TRBV7-9, with no clear D. Germline CDR1 reads SEHNR; CDR2 reads FQNEAQ (reference sequence). The CDR3 spans 14 residues. V lost 5 bases and J 1 base, leaving 10 bases between the germline ends. The CDR3 DNA sequence: TGTGCCAGCAGCCCCGCCCCGGGCACAGATACGCAGTATTTT. Translated: CASSPAPGTDTQYF. Variable domain in full (rest from reference TRBV7-9 and TRBJ2-3): DTGVSQNPRHKITKRGQNVTFRCDPISEHNRLYWYRQTLGQGPEFLTYFQNEAQLEKSRLLSDRFSAERPKGSFSTLEIQRTEQGDSAMYLCASSPAPGTDTQYFGPGTRLTVL.

The rearrangement links TRBV27 to TRBJ2-3; 10 bases align to TRBD2. The germline gives CDR1 MNHEY, CDR2 SMNVEV (reference sequence). The J segment lost 2 bases and the V segment lost 5 bases, leaving 7 bases of the junction unmatched. The length of the CDR3 is 16 residues. The CDR3 reads CASSTIAGGYTDTQYF. The DNA of the CDR3 is TGTGCCAGCAGTACCATAGCGGGGGGTTACACAGATACGCAGTATTTT.

The chain carries TRBV15 and TRBJ2-3; maybe TRBD1 (5 bases). CDR3 length: 17 residues. Between the trimmed V and J ends, which lost 1 base and 1 base, there was a span of 15 bases. Looked up from germline, CDR1 is LNHNV and CDR2 is YYDKDF (reference sequence). This CDR3 reads CATSRGVGGAGTDTQYF. CDR3 DNA sequence: TGTGCCACCAGCAGAGGTGTGGGTGGGGCCGGCACAGATACGCAGTATTTT.

This clone has just a few counts. Other DNA sequences in this sample translate to the same CDR3. V gene TRBV5-6 combines with J gene TRBJ2-7; D ambiguous. Germline loops: CDR1 SGHDT, CDR2 YYEEEE. Trimming stripped 0 bases from V and 7 bases from J, with 5 bases between. This CDR3 is 11 amino acids long. CDR3 nucleotides: TGTGCCAGCAGCTTGGCCCGGGAGCAGTACTTC. Translation: CASSLAREQYF.

This rearrangement joins TRBV5-4 to TRBJ2-5; weak D call: TRBD2 (6 bases). V lost 9 bases, J lost 1 base, and 7 bases lay in between. CDR1 is SGHNT and CDR2 is YYREEE in the germline V gene (reference sequence). The CDR3 runs to 11 residues. CDR3 sequence reads: CAIAVQETQYF. For the CDR3, the DNA is TGTGCCATAGCGGTCCAAGAGACCCAGTACTTC. Full variable domain (missing parts from reference TRBV5-4 and TRBJ2-5): ETGVTQSPTHLIKTRGQQVTLRCSSQSGHNTVSWYQQALGQGPQFIFQYYREEENGRGNFPPRFSGLQFPNYSSELNVNALELDDSALYLCAIAVQETQYFGPGTRLLVL.

The chain employs TRBV5-1 and TRBJ2-1; no clear D. The CDR3 loop spans 15 amino acids. Germline V CDR1 and CDR2: SGHRS, YFSETQ. Deletions cut 7 bases from V and 0 bases from J, with 14 bases between. CDR3 DNA sequence: TGCGCCAGCGGCGTTCAGGAGAGCTCCTACAATGAGCAGTTCTTC. Protein: CASGVQESSYNEQFF.

The chain combines TRBV6-1 with TRBJ2-7; tentative D call: TRBD1 (5 bases). In germline, CDR1 is MNHNS, CDR2 SASEGT. V lost 2 bases and J lost 5, with 19 bases in between. This CDR3 has 16 amino acids. The CDR3 region has the DNA TGTGCCAGCAGTGAAACCCGGGCCCCGGACATCGACGAGCAGTACTTC. Amino acid sequence: CASSETRAPDIDEQYF.

This clone has only a few counts. The CDR3 region has the DNA TGCAGCGTTCCCAAGGGGACCCAGTACTTC. Residues: CSVPKGTQYF. The chain is built from TRBV29-1 and TRBJ2-5; D is ambiguous. Germline V gives CDR1 SQVTM, CDR2 ANQGSEA. The CDR3 length is 10 residues. With 5 bases removed from V and 7 bases from J, the gap between germline ends came to 8 bases.

V is TRBV29-1 and J is TRBJ1-1, with D perhaps matching TRBD1 (5 bases). V was pared by 4 bases and J by 11 bases, with 11 bases between. Germline assignment: CDR1 SQVTM and CDR2 ANQGSEA. The CDR3 contains 10 residues. CDR3 DNA sequence: TGCAGCGTTGTTGTGGGGGAGGCTTTCTTT. Amino acids: CSVVVGEAFF.

This sequence joins TRBV7-9 and TRBJ2-7, with 9 bases that match TRBD2. This CDR3 is built from 15 residues. CDR1 SEHNR and CDR2 FQNEAQ come from the germline V gene (reference sequence). J gave up 1 base and V 6 bases, and 7 bases lay outside the gene matches. CDR3 sequence: CASRTTSGSSYEQYF. The DNA for the CDR3 is TGTGCCAGCAGGACTACTAGCGGGTCTTCCTACGAGCAGTACTTC.

The chain carries TRBV6-5 and TRBJ2-3; no reliable D call. This CDR3 region has 14 residues. The germline V gene encodes CDR1 MNHEY and CDR2 SVGAGI. Trimming stripped 5 bases from V and 1 base from J, with 10 bases between. CDR3: CASSPWSGTDTQYF. The DNA of the CDR3 is TGTGCCAGCAGTCCTTGGTCTGGCACAGATACGCAGTATTTT.

About this clone: The same CDR3 arises from other DNA sequences in this sample as well. The genes are TRBV27 and TRBJ1-2; D might be TRBD1 (6 bases). This CDR3 contains 13 residues. Per the germline V gene, CDR1 is MNHEY and CDR2 is SMNVEV (reference sequence). The V gene lost 5 bases and the J gene lost 3 bases, with 10 bases spanning the gap. Here the CDR3 DNA reads TGTGCCAGCAGTGACACAGGGTACTATGGCTACACCTTC. This encodes CASSDTGYYGYTF.

This sequence joins TRBV29-1 and TRBJ2-7; D ambiguous. Germline CDR1 and CDR2: SQVTM and ANQGSEA. The CDR3 spans 13 residues. V was clipped by 7 bases and J by 0 bases, with 13 bases between them. In DNA, the CDR3 is TGCAGCGCCCTCGACCCTCACTCCTACGAGCAGTACTTC. Amino acid sequence: CSALDPHSYEQYF.

This clone was detected only a few times. The chain joins TRBV29-1 to TRBJ2-6, with D perhaps assigned TRBD1 or TRBD2 (5 bases each). The germline V and J ends were trimmed by 4 bases and 0 bases, with 13 bases remaining between them. Germline CDR1 reads SQVTM; CDR2 reads ANQGSEA. This CDR3 has 16 amino acids. CDR3 nucleotide sequence: TGCAGCGTTGTGGGGAGAGGGGACTCTGGGGCCAACGTCCTGACTTTC. Its protein product is CSVVGRGDSGANVLTF.

The table lists this clone with a few counts. The chain employs TRBV6-1 and TRBJ1-1; no definite D call. CDR3 length: 15 residues. Germline loops: CDR1 MNHNS, CDR2 SASEGT. V was pared by 3 bases and J by 0 bases, with 11 bases between. The CDR3 loop is CASSDQQYMNTEAFF. The CDR3, as DNA: TGTGCCAGCAGTGATCAACAGTACATGAACACTGAAGCTTTCTTT.

CDR3: CASSSITGVKNIQYF. CDR3 bases: TGTGCCAGTAGCAGTATTACAGGGGTCAAAAACATTCAGTACTTC. This rearrangement joins TRBV19 to TRBJ2-4, with TRBD1 identical over 7 bases. The CDR3 spans 15 residues. Germline V lookup: CDR1 LNHDA, CDR2 SQIVND (reference sequence). V shed 6 bases, J shed 3 bases, and the junction held 8 bases outside the gene matches.

The chain has TRBV9 and TRBJ2-5, with D uncertain. The CDR3 totals 15 residues. CDR1 is SGDLS, CDR2 YYNGEE, per germline. Trimming left V 0 bases short and J 4 bases short, with 13 bases between. The CDR3 DNA reads as TGTGCCAGCAGCGTAGAGGCCAGCTACGGAGAGACCCAGTACTTC. Protein product: CASSVEASYGETQYF.

The table lists this clone with a few counts. The rearrangement joins TRBV14 to TRBJ2-5, with D uncertain. CDR1 and CDR2 from the germline V gene are SGHDN and FVKESK. CDR3 length: 15 residues. Trimming pared 7 bases from V and 2 bases from J, leaving 17 bases between. The CDR3 protein is CASTVDSTFQETQYF. CDR3 nucleotide sequence: TGTGCCAGCACCGTAGATTCGACCTTTCAAGAGACCCAGTACTTC. Full variable domain (outside the CDR3, taken from reference TRBV14 and TRBJ2-5): EAGVTQFPSHSVIEKGQTVTLRCDPISGHDNLYWYRRVMGKEIKFLLHFVKESKQDESGMPNNRFLAERTGGTYSTLKVQPAELEDSGVYFCASTVDSTFQETQYFGPGTRLLVL.

This chain links TRBV29-1 with TRBJ2-7; TRBD1 aligns across 8 bases. Germline loops: CDR1 SQVTM, CDR2 ANQGSEA. The CDR3 is 13 residues long. V dropped 6 bases and J dropped 1; count of bases not matched to a gene: 5. The chain's CDR3 is CSVGTGISYEQYF. For the CDR3, the DNA is TGCAGCGTGGGGACAGGAATATCCTACGAGCAGTACTTC.

This clone was observed a handful of times. V usage is TRBV27 and J usage is TRBJ2-7; TRBD1 matches at 8 bases. Trimming removed 5 bases from V and 2 bases from J; junction bases left unmatched: 5. The CDR3 totals 14 residues. Germline-derived CDR1 and CDR2 are MNHEY and SMNVEV (reference sequence). The CDR3 spells CASSLGQGTYEQYF. Here the CDR3 DNA reads TGTGCCAGCAGTCTTGGACAGGGAACCTACGAGCAGTACTTC.

The chain carries TRBV7-9 and TRBJ1-1; possible D gene TRBD1, 6 bases. V was shortened by 7 bases and J by 1 base, with 16 bases between the two germline ends. CDR1 and CDR2 (germline): SEHNR, FQNEAQ (reference sequence). The CDR3 is 15 amino acids. For the CDR3, the DNA is TGTGCCAGCACCCCCCAGGGGACAAGGAACACTGAAGCTTTCTTT. Translation gives CASTPQGTRNTEAFF.

This rearrangement joins TRBV29-1 to TRBJ2-7, with TRBD1 matching over 9 bases. J lost 4 bases, V lost 3 bases, and 7 bases had no gene match. Germline lookup yields CDR1 SQVTM and CDR2 ANQGSEA. The CDR3 totals 14 residues. CDR3 sequence: CSVEGTGNEYEQYF. CDR3 coding DNA: TGCAGCGTTGAGGGGACAGGGAATGAGTACGAGCAGTACTTC.